This T cell receptor (beta chain) was captured in a study of T cells in Graves' hyperthyroidism and ophthalmopathy. About the study: It was at initial diagnosis, before any treatment, that peripheral blood was collected.

This CDR3 contains 16 residues. Per germline, CDR1 LNHDA and CDR2 SQIVND (reference sequence). Trimming at V came to 6 bases and at J to 4 bases, leaving 8 bases not matched to a gene. Exclusion criteria comprised uncontrolled infection, other autoimmune disease, pregnancy or lactation. Diagnostic assessment was based on clinical symptoms, serum thyroxine and TRAb, thyroid ultrasound and orbital computed tomography. Researchers amplified the TCR beta CDR3 regions from RNA transcripts. The HTBI primer set was used in a first-round RT-PCR of the TCR CDR3. MiXCR was run by TCRdb on the multiplex PCR reads, yielding one entry per CDR3 protein. This table holds 500,000 to 700,000 distinct CDR3 sequences, roughly a sixth found once.

Sequencing input: blood. The receptor was derived from a woman aged 18-30 years with Graves' hyperthyroidism. The genes are TRBV19 and TRBJ2-2; 10 bases match TRBD2. The chain's CDR3 is CASRLAGSPGTGELFF. The CDR3 region has the DNA TGTGCCAGTAGACTAGCGGGATCCCCGGGCACCGGGGAGCTGTTTTTT.